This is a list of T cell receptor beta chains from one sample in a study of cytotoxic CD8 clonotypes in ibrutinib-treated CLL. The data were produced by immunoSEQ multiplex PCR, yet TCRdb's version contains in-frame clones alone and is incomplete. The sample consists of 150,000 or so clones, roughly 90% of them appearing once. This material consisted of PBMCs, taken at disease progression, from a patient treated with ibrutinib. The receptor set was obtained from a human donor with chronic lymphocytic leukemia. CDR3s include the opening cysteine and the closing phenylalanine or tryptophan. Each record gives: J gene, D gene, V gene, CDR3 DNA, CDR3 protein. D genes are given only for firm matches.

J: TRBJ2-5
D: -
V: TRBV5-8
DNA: TGTGCCAGCAGCTGGGGGACGTCCCAAGAGACCCAGTACTTC
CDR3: CASSWGTSQETQYF

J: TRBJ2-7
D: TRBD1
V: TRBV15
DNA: TGTGCCACCAGCCCCCGATTGGGGGACAGGGGCTACGAGCAGTACTTC
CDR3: CATSPRLGDRGYEQYF

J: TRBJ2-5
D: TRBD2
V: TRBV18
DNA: TGTGCCAGCTCAGCTAAACTAGCGGGAGTGGAAGAGACCCAGTACTTC
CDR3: CASSAKLAGVEETQYF

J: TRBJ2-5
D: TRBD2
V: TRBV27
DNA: TGTGCCAGCATGGCCCTAGCGGGAGCGGAGACCCAGTACTTC
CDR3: CASMALAGAETQYF

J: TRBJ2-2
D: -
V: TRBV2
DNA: TGTGCCAGCAGTGAAACCCAGCGAATCAACACCGGGGAGCTGTTTTTT
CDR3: CASSETQRINTGELFF

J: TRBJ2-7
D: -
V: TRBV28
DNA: TGTGCCAGCAGTTTTTTCCCGGACGAGCAGTACTTC
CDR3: CASSFFPDEQYF

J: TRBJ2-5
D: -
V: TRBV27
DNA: TGTGCCAGCAGTTTATCCAACGCCCTCCAAGAGACCCAGTACTTC
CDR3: CASSLSNALQETQYF

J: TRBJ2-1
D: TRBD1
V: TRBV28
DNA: TGTGCCAGCAGTCTCTTACGACAGGGTGGATATGAGCAGTTCTTC
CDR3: CASSLLRQGGYEQFF

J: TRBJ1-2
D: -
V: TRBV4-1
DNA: TGCGCCAGCAGCCAAGTCGGCGGGAGGAACTATGGCTACACCTTC
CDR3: CASSQVGGRNYGYTF

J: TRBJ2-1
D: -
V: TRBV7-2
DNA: TGTGCCAGCAGCTTAAACGACCGAAATGAGCAGTTCTTC
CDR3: CASSLNDRNEQFF

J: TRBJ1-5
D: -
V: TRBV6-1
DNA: TGTGCCAGCAGTGTGTGGCAACAGGCGGCCCGGGAGCCCCAGCATTTT
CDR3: CASSVWQQAAREPQHF

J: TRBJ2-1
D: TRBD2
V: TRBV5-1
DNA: TGCGCCAGCAGCCCACGGACTAGCGGGAACTTCGCGGTACAGTTCTTC
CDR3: CASSPRTSGNFAVQFF

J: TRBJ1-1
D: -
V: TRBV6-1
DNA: TGTGCCAGCAGTGAAGAGGGGCTCACCCGTAGGACTGAAGCTTTCTTT
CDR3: CASSEEGLTRRTEAFF